The 21 T cell receptor beta chains below come from one sample, sequenced in a study of cytomegalovirus exposure and HLA in healthy donors. With 60 Vbeta and 13 Jbeta primers, the PCR was carried out. Clones were sequenced by immunoSEQ multiplex PCR, and TCRdb holds only the in-frame ones, with some missing. The sample has fewer than 250,000 clones, around 81% seen once. Sequencing input: PBMCs. These receptor sequences come from a woman aged 45-59 years in good health and CMV-seropositive.

The chain joins TRBV7-3 to TRBJ2-7, with 10 bases fitting TRBD2. Losses at the gene ends were 5 bases for V and 5 bases for J; bases not matched to a gene: 6. CDR3 size: 14 residues. Germline V gene sequence: CDR1 SGHTA, CDR2 FQGTGA. For the CDR3, the DNA is TGTGCCAGCAGCGTCAGCGGGGGGGTCAACGAGCAGTACTTC. Protein product: CASSVSGGVNEQYF.

This clone was seen just once. The CDR3 DNA sequence: TGCGCCAGCAGCCAAGCCGGGACAGACTACGAGCAGTACTTC. As protein: CASSQAGTDYEQYF. The chain uses TRBV5-1 and TRBJ2-7, with TRBD1 matching over 7 bases. The J segment lost 3 bases and the V segment lost 4 bases, leaving 7 bases of the junction unmatched. Germline V gene data show CDR1 as SGHRS and CDR2 as YFSETQ. The CDR3 is 14 residues long.

The chain is built from TRBV2 and TRBJ1-3; D gene uncertain. CDR1 is SNHLY and CDR2 is FYNNEI in the germline V gene. Trimming pared 5 bases from V and 4 bases from J, leaving 12 bases between. The CDR3 spans 14 residues. The CDR3 loop is CASSPGVRGNTIYF. In DNA form, the CDR3 reads TGTGCCAGCAGTCCGGGTGTAAGGGGAAACACCATATATTTT.

The chain uses TRBV5-8 and TRBJ2-5; 12 bases agree with TRBD2. CDR3 length equals 16 residues. Germline V CDR1 and CDR2: SGHTS, YDEGEE. Trimming at V came to 2 bases and at J to 4 bases, leaving 6 bases not matched to a gene. CDR3 residues: CASSFWTSGKGETQYF. DNA of the CDR3: TGTGCCAGCAGCTTCTGGACTAGCGGGAAGGGAGAGACCCAGTACTTC.

The chain carries TRBV5-1 and TRBJ2-7; D is perhaps TRBD2 (7 bases). The V gene's germline CDR1 is SGHRS and CDR2 YFSETQ. Deletions cut 2 bases from V and 1 base from J, with 16 bases between. This CDR3 is 16 amino acids long. CDR3 amino acids: CASSLDAGAESYEQYF. As DNA, the CDR3 is TGCGCCAGCAGCTTAGATGCGGGGGCCGAATCCTACGAGCAGTACTTC.

This sequence joins TRBV7-9 and TRBJ2-1, with 8 positions matching TRBD1. V was pared by 0 bases and J by 6 bases, with 7 bases of the junction left unmatched. CDR3 length: 16 residues. Germline V CDR1 and CDR2: SEHNR, FQNEAQ (reference sequence). The CDR3 region has the DNA TGTGCCAGCAGCTTAGCGCGTGGACAGGGTATCAATGAGCAGTTCTTC. Its translation is CASSLARGQGINEQFF.

This clone occurred once. The V call is TRBV28, the J call TRBJ2-5; D is perhaps TRBD2 (7 bases). Germline CDR1 and CDR2: MDHEN and SYDVKM. V lost 2 bases and J 7 bases, leaving 14 bases between the germline ends. This CDR3 is built from 14 residues. The CDR3 reads CASSLAGARGTQYF. The CDR3 coding sequence is TGTGCCAGCAGTTTAGCGGGGGCCCGGGGGACCCAGTACTTC.

The chain links TRBV6-5 to TRBJ2-7; 9 bases agree with TRBD1. The trim removed 5 bases at V and 2 bases at J, leaving 4 bases unmatched. Germline CDR1 reads MNHEY; CDR2 reads SVGAGI. This CDR3 has 14 amino acids. For the CDR3, the DNA is TGTGCCAGCAGTACTGGACAGGGGACCTACGAGCAGTACTTC. Protein product: CASSTGQGTYEQYF.

J is TRBJ2-2 and V is TRBV13; D gene ambiguous. In germline, CDR1 is PRHDT, CDR2 FYEKMQ (reference sequence). The CDR3 is 13 amino acids. Trimming removed 3 bases at V and 3 bases at J, with 5 bases between. CDR3 nucleotides: TGTGCCAGCAGCTTGCTACACACCGGGGAGCTGTTTTTT. This codes for CASSLLHTGELFF.

This clone was seen once. The J gene is TRBJ1-5, the V gene TRBV7-2; 9 positions match TRBD1. This CDR3 is 15 amino acids long. With V trimmed by 0 bases and J by 6 bases, 3 bases remained unmatched. CDR1 is SGHTA, CDR2 FQGNSA, per germline. In DNA form, the CDR3 reads TGTGCCAGCAGCTTAGCGTGGACAGGGGTTCAGCCCCAGCATTTT. Residues: CASSLAWTGVQPQHF. The full variable domain, in which reference TRBV7-2 and TRBJ1-5 provide the parts outside the CDR3, is GAGVSQSPSNKVTEKGKDVELRCDPISGHTALYWYRQSLGQGLEFLIYFQGNSAPDKSGLPSDRFSAERTGGSVSTLTIQRTQQEDSAVYLCASSLAWTGVQPQHFGDGTRLSIL.

This clone was picked up a small number of times. The chain has TRBV6-5 and TRBJ2-2; D is perhaps TRBD1 (6 bases). This CDR3 contains 13 residues. The V gene's germline CDR1 is MNHEY and CDR2 SVGAGI. V was clipped by 10 bases and J by 3 bases, with 12 bases between them. CDR3 sequence (DNA): TGTGCCACCAATGGACAGCACACCGGGGAGCTGTTTTTT. Its protein is CATNGQHTGELFF.

A note on this clone: The sample carries other DNA sequences with the same CDR3. The rearrangement joins TRBV6-5 to TRBJ2-7; 9 bases are shared with TRBD1. With 2 bases clipped from V and 2 bases from J, the junction kept 1 base outside the gene matches. CDR3 length: 14 amino acids. Germline loops: CDR1 MNHEY, CDR2 SVGAGI. The CDR3 is CASSYGTGTYEQYF. CDR3 DNA sequence: TGTGCCAGCAGTTACGGGACAGGGACCTACGAGCAGTACTTC.

The chain has TRBV2 and TRBJ1-1; TRBD1 might be the D (5 bases). The CDR3 consists of 14 residues. Trimming took 7 bases from V and 0 from J, leaving 12 bases between them. Germline assignment: CDR1 SNHLY and CDR2 FYNNEI. This CDR3 is CASKGKQVNTEAFF. The CDR3 DNA sequence: TGTGCCAGCAAAGGGAAACAGGTGAACACTGAAGCTTTCTTT.

V usage is TRBV5-1 and J usage is TRBJ1-2; 11 positions match TRBD1. The V gene's germline CDR1 is SGHRS and CDR2 YFSETQ. V was pared by 3 bases and J by 1 base, with 5 bases of the junction left unmatched. The CDR3 runs 16 residues. CDR3 DNA sequence: TGCGCCAGCAGCTCCTCCGGGACAGGGGGTAACTATGGCTACACCTTC. Translated, it gives CASSSSGTGGNYGYTF. Looking up the rest from reference TRBV5-1 and TRBJ1-2 gives the full variable domain: KAGVTQTPRYLIKTRGQQVTLSCSPISGHRSVSWYQQTPGQGLQFLFEYFSETQRNKGNFPGRFSGRQFSNSRSEMNVSTLELGDSALYLCASSSSGTGGNYGYTFGSGTRLTVV.

This chain joins TRBV28 and TRBJ2-1, with a weak D call TRBD1 (5 bases). The CDR3 extends over 16 amino acids. Per germline, CDR1 MDHEN and CDR2 SYDVKM. V was pared by 1 base and J by 2 bases, with 12 bases between. This CDR3 is CASSLSGQGAYNEQFF. Here the CDR3 DNA reads TGTGCCAGCAGTTTATCCGGTCAGGGTGCCTACAATGAGCAGTTCTTC.

The chain has TRBV5-1 and TRBJ2-3; D is unresolved. Deletions cut 0 bases from V and 0 bases from J, with 8 bases between. Germline V lookup: CDR1 SGHRS, CDR2 YFSETQ. There are 15 residues in the CDR3. Here the CDR3 DNA reads TGCGCCAGCAGCTTGGCACACGCTAGCACAGATACGCAGTATTTT. It is translated as CASSLAHASTDTQYF.

The chain carries TRBV6-1 and TRBJ1-3; 7 nucleotides match TRBD1. From germline, CDR1 is MNHNS and CDR2 SASEGT. CDR3 length: 16 residues. J lost 3 bases, V lost 4 bases, and 9 bases had no gene match. This CDR3 reads CASSVRQGDSGNTIYF. The DNA of the CDR3 is TGTGCCAGCAGTGTCCGACAGGGAGATAGTGGAAACACCATATATTTT.

This sequence joins TRBV10-2 and TRBJ2-1, with 9 bases lining up with TRBD2. The CDR3 loop spans 11 amino acids. Germline V lookup: CDR1 WSHSY, CDR2 SAAADI. V lost 8 bases and J lost 10; bases outside the gene matches: 3. The DNA of the CDR3 is TGCGCCAGCGCGGGGGGGATCGAGCAGTTCTTC. This gives the protein CASAGGIEQFF.

CDR3 DNA sequence: TGCGCCAGCAGGGAGCAGAGCGGGGGAATCACTGAAGCTTTCTTT. Protein: CASREQSGGITEAFF. This chain joins TRBV5-1 and TRBJ1-1, with D possibly being TRBD1 (5 bases). Germline-derived CDR1 and CDR2 are SGHRS and YFSETQ. The CDR3 contains 15 residues. Trimming removed 5 bases from V and 4 bases from J, with 18 bases in between.

This clone was detected a few times. The V gene is TRBV6-5, the J gene TRBJ2-3; 13 bases match TRBD2. CDR3 length: 15 residues. Looked up from germline, CDR1 is MNHEY and CDR2 is SVGAGI. The ends lost 2 bases at V and 4 bases at J; junction bases unmatched: 0. CDR3 sequence reads: CASSYTSGGADTQYF. In DNA form, the CDR3 reads TGTGCCAGCAGTTACACTAGCGGGGGGGCAGATACGCAGTATTTT.

This chain joins TRBV18 and TRBJ1-5, with D unresolved. Germline V gives CDR1 KGHSH, CDR2 LQKENI. V was shortened by 0 bases and J by 5 bases, with 14 bases between the two germline ends. The CDR3 totals 16 residues. The CDR3 is CASSPPLGRADQPQHF. The CDR3 DNA follows: TGTGCCAGCTCACCACCCTTGGGGAGGGCAGATCAGCCCCAGCATTTT.